This T cell receptor (beta chain) was found in a study of T cells after somatic rescue of genetic block. V lost 2 bases and J lost 3, with 14 bases in between. This CDR3 has 16 amino acids. Germline lookup yields CDR1 MNHEY and CDR2 SMNVEV (reference sequence). Clones were read by immunoSEQ multiplex PCR, and TCRdb kept only the in-frame ones, dropping some. The sample yields 15,000 or so clones, around three quarters seen once. This clone was observed a single time. The TCR sequence derives from a boy younger than 18. The sequenced sample was peripheral blood mononuclear cells (PBMCs). The chain couples TRBV27 to TRBJ1-3; possible D gene TRBD1, 6 bases. Here the CDR3 reads CASSLRAGTSGNTIYF. In nucleotides, the CDR3 is TGTGCCAGCAGTTTAAGGGCCGGGACAAGTGGAAACACCATATATTTT.